Given below is one TCR beta chain in context. Its antigen remains unidentified. The data are from a study of blood T cell dynamics during melanoma immunotherapy. General study points: Clones driving repertoire changes may be melanoma-specific or general immune activation.

Clones were read by immunoSEQ multiplex PCR, and TCRdb kept only the in-frame ones, dropping some. Found here are tens of thousands of clones, around 80% of them singletons; the top ten hold around a tenth. CDR1 and CDR2 from the germline V gene are MNHNS and SASEGT. With 5 bases clipped from V and 0 bases from J, the junction kept 1 base outside the gene matches. CDR3 length equals 14 residues. Time point given: week 3, after first cycle of checkpoint inhibitor. Samples come from before therapy and from week 3 after the first blockade cycle. The rearrangement links TRBV6-1 to TRBJ1-5, with 7 bases aligning to TRBD1. This TCR came from a human donor with melanoma. The source was blood, collected from a patient treated with checkpoint blockade. The CDR3 coding sequence is TGTGCCAGCAGTCGACAGGGTAGCAATCAGCCCCAGCATTTT. Translation gives CASSRQGSNQPQHF.